This is a list of T cell receptor beta chains from one sample in a study of T cell changes during pregnancy in multiple sclerosis. TCRdb keeps only in-frame clones here, not all; method: immunoSEQ multiplex PCR. The sample carries about 40,000 clones, more than 85% recorded once. Sequencing used CD4+ T cells from peripheral blood mononuclear cells, obtained in the second trimester of pregnancy. The origin of the receptors is a female donor in good health, enrolled as a control in a pregnancy study. Each CDR3 is given with its conserved first and last residue. A D gene is named only where the DNA matches it firmly. Part of the rows lack a size; the others show once, few, many or a class for expanded clones.

V gene,clone size,J gene,D gene,CDR3 protein,CDR3 DNA
TRBV5-6,once,TRBJ1-2,NA,CASISLSGANYGYTF,TGTGCCAGCATCTCACTTTCCGGTGCGAACTATGGCTACACCTTC
TRBV9,NA,TRBJ2-1,NA,CAEVPLNEQFF,TGTGCCGAGGTTCCCCTTAATGAGCAGTTCTTC
TRBV6-6,NA,TRBJ1-2,NA,CASSDWGGAYGYTF,TGTGCCAGCAGTGATTGGGGGGGTGCCTATGGCTACACCTTC
TRBV7-2,NA,TRBJ2-5,NA,CASSLSGGGWGTQYF,TGTGCCAGCAGCTTATCGGGGGGCGGCTGGGGTACCCAGTACTTC
TRBV10-3,NA,TRBJ2-1,TRBD1,CAISEFRTGKNEQFF,TGTGCCATCAGTGAGTTCAGGACAGGAAAAAATGAGCAGTTCTTC
TRBV30,once,TRBJ1-1,NA,CAWSPQGTEAFF,TGTGCCTGGAGTCCTCAGGGTACTGAAGCTTTCTTT
TRBV10-3,NA,TRBJ2-7,NA,CAIRRGGGPYEQYF,TGTGCCATCAGGCGGGGAGGGGGGCCCTACGAGCAGTACTTC
TRBV10-2,NA,TRBJ2-7,NA,CASMGGSYEQYF,TGCGCCAGCATGGGGGGCTCCTACGAGCAGTACTTC
TRBV28,NA,TRBJ2-1,NA,CASSLGLGEQFF,TGTGCCAGCAGTTTGGGACTGGGCGAGCAGTTCTTC
TRBV5-1,NA,TRBJ2-1,NA,CASSFHWPGQAGEQFF,TGCGCCAGCAGCTTCCACTGGCCAGGGCAAGCCGGCGAGCAGTTCTTC
TRBV5-1,NA,TRBJ2-3,NA,CASSFREADTQYF,TGCGCCAGCAGCTTCAGGGAGGCAGATACGCAGTATTTT
TRBV18,NA,TRBJ2-7,NA,CASSSREGSYEQYF,TGTGCCAGCTCATCCAGAGAGGGTTCCTACGAGCAGTACTTC
TRBV28,NA,TRBJ2-3,TRBD2,CASSSRGTSGRDTQYF,TGTGCCAGCAGTTCCCGCGGGACTAGCGGGAGAGATACGCAGTATTTT
TRBV28,NA,TRBJ1-2,NA,CASRRSKTGPGYTF,TGTGCCAGCAGGCGTTCAAAAACAGGGCCGGGCTACACCTTC
TRBV7-9,few,TRBJ2-7,TRBD2,CASNSDPGLTSGIAYEQYF,TGTGCCAGCAACTCCGACCCAGGGCTGACTAGCGGGATAGCCTACGAGCAGTACTTC
TRBV13,NA,TRBJ1-2,TRBD1,CASRRTGTGFYLDGYTF,TGTGCCAGCAGGCGGACCGGGACAGGGTTTTACTTGGATGGCTACACCTTC
TRBV11-2,NA,TRBJ2-5,NA,CASSLVRQGRETQYF,TGTGCCAGCAGCTTAGTTAGGCAGGGGCGAGAGACCCAGTACTTC